These 29 T cell receptor beta chains came from one sample sequenced in a study of post-analysis software for immune sequencing data. Study conclusions and caveats: Comparison of patients with controls showed four or five TRBV segments more frequent in patients, TRBV5-6, TRBV5-1 and TRBV20-1 among them.

Unique molecular identifiers tagged the TCR beta cDNA libraries. TCRdb reanalysed the PCR reads using MiXCR and keeps one entry per CDR3 protein. The table shows fewer than 550,000 distinct CDR3 sequences, with 30% to 40% occurring only once. For these TCRs, the target antigens are not known. The sequenced sample consisted of blood. These receptors were taken from a girl aged 2-17 years with multiple sclerosis.

The rearrangement joins TRBV9 to TRBJ2-3; D may match TRBD1 or TRBD2 (6 bases each). Germline-derived CDR1 and CDR2 are SGDLS and YYNGEE. V was pared by 6 bases and J by 2 bases, with 25 bases between. This CDR3 is built from 18 residues. The CDR3 DNA reads as TGTGCCAGCAAGGAGGGGGGTGGAAGGAGTCAGGCCACAGATACGCAGTATTTT. Protein: CASKEGGGRSQATDTQYF.

This clonotype was counted only a few times. The V gene is TRBV29-1, the J gene TRBJ1-2; TRBD1 agrees at 12 bases. The V and J ends lost 7 bases and 6 bases, in that order; junction bases with no gene match: 6. Looked up from germline, CDR1 is SQVTM and CDR2 is ANQGSEA. This CDR3 has 13 residues. As DNA, the CDR3 is TGCAGCGCCCCGGGACAGGGGGCAAATGGCTACACCTTC. Its protein is CSAPGQGANGYTF.

This clonotype occurred many times. This sequence joins TRBV6-4 and TRBJ1-5; D is uncertain. V lost 2 bases and J 0 bases, leaving 14 bases between the germline ends. The CDR3 loop spans 17 amino acids. Germline loops: CDR1 MRHNA, CDR2 SNTAGT. CDR3 DNA sequence: TGTGCCAGCAGTGACCGACGAGTTGGGTCTAGCAATCAGCCCCAGCATTTT. Translation: CASSDRRVGSSNQPQHF.

This clonotype was detected a few times. The rearrangement joins TRBV20-1 to TRBJ2-3, with D tentatively TRBD1 or TRBD2 (5 bases each). The CDR3 has 15 amino acids. In germline, CDR1 is DFQATT, CDR2 SNEGSKA (reference sequence). V was trimmed by 0 bases and J by 2 bases, leaving 12 bases between them. Written as DNA, the CDR3 is TGCAGTGCTAGAGATTTGTGGGGGACCACAGATACGCAGTATTTT. It translates to CSARDLWGTTDTQYF.

The chain employs TRBV12-3 or TRBV12-4 and TRBJ1-4; 8 bases fit TRBD1. V dropped 3 bases and J dropped 8; count of bases not matched to a gene: 5. The CDR3 extends over 14 amino acids. The CDR3 nucleotides are TGTGCCAGCAGTTTCAGGGGGCGGGACGAAAAACTGTTTTTT. This codes for CASSFRGRDEKLFF.

V usage is TRBV20-1 and J usage is TRBJ2-7; TRBD2 aligns across 10 bases. The germline V gene has CDR1 DFQATT and CDR2 SNEGSKA (reference sequence). The V gene end was trimmed by 3 bases and the J gene end by 3 bases; junction bases not matched to a gene: 5. The CDR3 sequence is 14 residues long. The chain's CDR3 is CSASLLAGVYEQYF. CDR3 bases: TGCAGTGCTAGCTTGCTAGCGGGAGTCTACGAGCAGTACTTC.

The chain is built from TRBV3-1 and TRBJ2-3, with a possible D match to TRBD2 (7 bases). The CDR3 has 14 residues. Trimming took off 4 bases at V and 4 bases at J, with 12 bases between the two ends. Germline values: CDR1 LGHDT, CDR2 YNNKEL (reference sequence). The CDR3 coding sequence is TGTGCCAGCAGCCTAGGGGGGGCCCCAGATACGCAGTATTTT. Amino acids: CASSLGGAPDTQYF.

V gene TRBV28 combines with J gene TRBJ2-5; 7 nucleotides match TRBD1. Germline trimming cut 6 bases from V and 5 bases from J; bases unmatched to any gene: 9. Germline assignment: CDR1 MDHEN and CDR2 SYDVKM. This CDR3 contains 14 residues. In DNA form, the CDR3 reads TGTGCCAGCAGCCTCGGACAGGCGCTGGAGACCCAGTACTTC. Residues: CASSLGQALETQYF.

This clonotype appeared once. This chain uses TRBV5-1 with TRBJ2-5; 10 bases line up with TRBD2. Germline trimming cut 4 bases from V and 7 bases from J; bases unmatched to any gene: 16. Germline V lookup: CDR1 SGHRS, CDR2 YFSETQ. This CDR3 spans 17 amino acids. The CDR3 nucleotides read TGCGCCAGCAGCCACAGACAGAGCGGGGGGGCAGCTGGGACCCAGTACTTC. It is translated as CASSHRQSGGAAGTQYF.

The rearrangement joins TRBV29-1 to TRBJ1-4; 10 bases are shared with TRBD1. This CDR3 contains 13 residues. Per germline, CDR1 SQVTM and CDR2 ANQGSEA. The J segment lost 7 bases and the V segment lost 5 bases, leaving 4 bases of the junction unmatched. The CDR3 is CSVSGTGAEKLFF. DNA of the CDR3: TGCAGCGTTTCCGGGACAGGGGCTGAAAAACTGTTTTTT. Filled out from reference TRBV29-1 and TRBJ1-4, the complete variable domain reads SAVISQKPSRDICQRGTSLTIQCQVDSQVTMMFWYRQQPGQSLTLIATANQGSEATYESGFVIDKFPISRPNLTFSTLTVSNMSPEDSSIYLCSVSGTGAEKLFFGSGTQLSVL.

The chain couples TRBV7-3 to TRBJ2-3; 9 bases line up with TRBD2. CDR3 length: 18 amino acids. The V gene end was trimmed by 5 bases and the J gene end by 0 bases; junction bases not matched to a gene: 12. Germline CDR1 and CDR2: SGHTA and FQGTGA. This chain's CDR3 is CASSQLPSGATSTDTQYF. DNA of the CDR3: TGTGCCAGCAGCCAGTTACCTAGCGGGGCGACTAGCACAGATACGCAGTATTTT.

The chain recombines TRBV7-9 with TRBJ2-1, with 10 bases aligning to TRBD1. The CDR3 runs to 16 residues. Trimming removed 3 bases from V and 7 bases from J; junction bases left unmatched: 9. Germline CDR1 SEHNR, CDR2 FQNEAQ (reference sequence). The CDR3 DNA reads as TGTGCCAGCAGCTTCACTGGGACAGGGGCGCAAAATGAGCAGTTCTTC. It codes for CASSFTGTGAQNEQFF.

This clonotype was detected a few times. The chain employs TRBV25-1 and TRBJ1-2, with no clear D. V was clipped by 6 bases and J by 2 bases, with 13 bases between them. The CDR3 extends over 14 amino acids. Germline-derived CDR1 and CDR2 are MGHDK and SYGVNS. The DNA for the CDR3 is TGTGCCAGCAGCCCTCACCGGGTCAACTATGGCTACACCTTC. Translated, it gives CASSPHRVNYGYTF.

The genes are TRBV7-8 and TRBJ2-4; TRBD1 matches 9 bases. Germline CDR1 is SGHVS and CDR2 is FQNEAQ. The CDR3 consists of 18 residues. V gave up 5 bases and J gave up 3 bases; unmatched junction bases: 14. CDR3 coding DNA: TGTGCCAGCAGCATCTACCGGGACAGGGCTTCAGGCAAAAACATTCAGTACTTC. Its protein is CASSIYRDRASGKNIQYF.

There are a few counts of this clonotype. V gene TRBV20-1 combines with J gene TRBJ2-3, with no clear D. Germline assignment: CDR1 DFQATT and CDR2 SNEGSKA (reference sequence). Trimming left V 3 bases short and J 8 bases short, with 12 bases between. The CDR3 has 12 residues. The CDR3 sequence is CSASATEVTQYF. CDR3 nucleotide sequence: TGCAGTGCTAGTGCCACTGAGGTTACGCAGTATTTT.

This clonotype came up a few times. A read error is possible here, since a much larger clone lies one base away. The V gene is TRBV20-1, the J gene TRBJ2-7; D is perhaps TRBD2 (6 bases). Germline CDR1 DFQATT, CDR2 SNEGSKA (reference sequence). V lost 6 bases and J lost 7, with 34 bases in between. The CDR3 has 18 amino acids. The CDR3 DNA reads TGCAGTGCGCCCCGGAGGGGTCGGGGTCAACTCTCCTACAATGAGCAGTACTTC. Residues: CSAPRRGRGQLSYNEQYF.

V gene TRBV5-1 combines with J gene TRBJ2-7, with a tentative D call TRBD2 (6 bases). There are 14 residues in the CDR3. Germline CDR1 SGHRS, CDR2 YFSETQ. Trimming removed 4 bases from V and 4 bases from J, with 15 bases in between. CDR3 amino acids: CASSADKGTYEQYF. The CDR3 region has the DNA TGCGCCAGCAGCGCGGACAAGGGGACTTACGAGCAGTACTTC.

The chain employs TRBV2 and TRBJ2-3; D unresolved. Germline CDR1 SNHLY, CDR2 FYNNEI. The CDR3 spans 12 residues. V gave up 4 bases and J gave up 4 bases, with 6 bases separating them. In nucleotides, the CDR3 is TGTGCCAGCAGTGCCCAGGCAGATACGCAGTATTTT. It specifies CASSAQADTQYF.

Points on this clonotype: One end of the junction fails to match germline, which may point to a read error. The chain couples TRBV4-1 to TRBJ1-2; the D is unclear. Germline values: CDR1 MGHRA, CDR2 YSYEKL. The length of the CDR3 is 13 residues. CDR3 nucleotide sequence: TGCGCCGGCAGCGGAGCGGGGAGCTATGGCTACACCTTC. This sequence encodes CAGSGAGSYGYTF.

The rearrangement links TRBV20-1 to TRBJ1-2, with D possibly being TRBD1 (6 bases). Germline V gene data show CDR1 as DFQATT and CDR2 as SNEGSKA (reference sequence). The CDR3 extends over 12 amino acids. V was cut by 6 bases and J by 2 bases, with 10 bases left in between. DNA of the CDR3: TGCAGTGCGCACACAGGGAACTATGGCTACACCTTC. Residues: CSAHTGNYGYTF.

This clonotype was observed a handful of times. The chain carries TRBV12-3 or TRBV12-4 and TRBJ2-7; TRBD2 aligns across 12 bases. Unmatched junction bases numbered 7, after V lost 6 bases and J lost 7 bases. The CDR3 has 14 residues. The CDR3 sequence: CASSPSGGVREQYF. Here the CDR3 DNA reads TGTGCCAGCAGCCCTAGCGGGGGGGTGAGAGAGCAGTACTTC.

In this sample, this clonotype turned up a few times. The J gene is TRBJ2-3, the V gene TRBV29-1; 9 bases agree with TRBD2. The V and J ends lost 4 bases and 2 bases, in that order; junction bases with no gene match: 7. The CDR3 is 15 residues long. Germline V lookup: CDR1 SQVTM, CDR2 ANQGSEA. The CDR3 DNA sequence: TGCAGCGTTGCCTCTAGCGGGGTCACCACAGATACGCAGTATTTT. Residues: CSVASSGVTTDTQYF.

This sequence joins TRBV19 and TRBJ2-7; tentative D call: TRBD1 (6 bases). The CDR3 extends over 13 amino acids. The ends were cut back, 6 bases at V and 6 bases at J, with 15 bases in the middle. The germline V gene encodes CDR1 LNHDA and CDR2 SQIVND (reference sequence). This CDR3 is CASSSARGGEQYF. CDR3 bases: TGTGCCAGTAGCTCCGCTCGAGGGGGCGAGCAGTACTTC.

The chain recombines TRBV20-1 with TRBJ1-4; tentatively, D is TRBD1 (5 bases). V was cut by 4 bases and J by 3 bases, with 9 bases left in between. The CDR3 runs 13 residues. Per the germline V gene, CDR1 is DFQATT and CDR2 is SNEGSKA (reference sequence). CDR3 DNA sequence: TGCAGTGCTATGGGGGGGGCTAATGAAAAACTGTTTTTT. As protein: CSAMGGANEKLFF.

V usage is TRBV7-2 and J usage is TRBJ2-3; 15 bases line up with TRBD2. This CDR3 comprises 17 residues. V lost 3 bases and J lost 13; bases outside the gene matches: 14. Germline V CDR1 and CDR2: SGHTA, FQGNSA. The CDR3 nucleotides read TGTGCCAGCAGCTTGGGAGGGACTAGCGGGGGGACCTCCCAGGAGTATTTT. This translates into CASSLGGTSGGTSQEYF.

V usage is TRBV5-1 and J usage is TRBJ1-1; possible D gene TRBD1, 5 bases. Deletions cut 6 bases from V and 5 bases from J, with 17 bases between. This CDR3 has 14 residues. CDR1 is SGHRS, CDR2 YFSETQ, per germline. As DNA, the CDR3 is TGCGCCAGCACCGCAAAGGACATATGGACTGAAGCTTTCTTT. This encodes CASTAKDIWTEAFF.

This rearrangement joins TRBV4-1 to TRBJ2-2; D gene uncertain. CDR3 length: 16 amino acids. V shed 1 base and J shed 6 bases, with 15 bases lying between them. The germline CDR1 and CDR2 sequences are MGHRA and YSYEKL. The CDR3 spells CASSQGRFLGAGELFF. CDR3 DNA: TGCGCCAGCAGCCAAGGCAGGTTCCTCGGAGCCGGGGAGCTGTTTTTT.

This chain links TRBV11-3 with TRBJ2-1, with 7 nucleotides matching TRBD2. CDR1 SGHNT and CDR2 YENEEA come from the germline V gene. The CDR3 is made up of 12 amino acids. The ends lost 5 bases at V and 7 bases at J; junction bases unmatched: 2. CDR3 sequence (DNA): TGTGCCAGCAGCACGCGGGGGAATGAGCAGTTCTTC. Its translation is CASSTRGNEQFF.

This clonotype was seen only a few times. The rearrangement joins TRBV12-3 or TRBV12-4 to TRBJ2-5; perhaps TRBD1 as D (7 bases). This CDR3 is 14 amino acids long. The V and J ends lost 7 bases and 2 bases respectively, with 14 bases between them. CDR3 nucleotide sequence: TGTGCCAGCAACGCAGGGGGGATTCAAGAGACCCAGTACTTC. This encodes CASNAGGIQETQYF.